The text below deals with one TCR beta chain. Sequencing used immunoSEQ multiplex PCR; TCRdb keeps in-frame clones, though not all of them. Of some 85,000 clones detected, over 60% appear once; the ten largest clones hold about a fifth. The data were taken from a study of T cells in localized non-small cell lung cancer. CDR3 length equals 10 residues. Germline CDR1 is GTSNPN and CDR2 is SVGIG (reference sequence). Trimming removed 2 bases from V and 13 bases from J, with 11 bases in between. Sequenced here: PBMCs, sampled before any cancer treatment. The clonotype was recovered from a man aged 40-75 years with stage II squamous cell lung carcinoma. The chain is built from TRBV30 and TRBJ1-2, with D unclear. Here the CDR3 DNA reads TGTGCCTGGAGTTGGCGGGCCGCCACCTTC. It specifies CAWSWRAATF.